The 10 T cell receptor beta chains below all came from one sample that was sequenced in a study of blood T cell repertoires in COVID-19. Data came from immunoSEQ multiplex PCR; TCRdb stores just in-frame clones and leaves some out. This sample has around 260,000 clones, with 80% to 90% found just once. Source material: PBMCs or T cells enriched from blood (not recorded which). The receptors derive from a woman in her thirties who had recovered from COVID-19.

DNA of the CDR3: TGCGCCAGCAGTGAGGGACATTATAATTCACCCCTCCACTTT. Residues: CASSEGHYNSPLHF. The chain carries TRBV10-1 and TRBJ1-6, with D perhaps matching TRBD1 (5 bases). The CDR3 is 14 amino acids. Between the trimmed V and J ends, which lost 2 bases and 4 bases, there was a span of 6 bases. Germline CDR1 WNHNN, CDR2 SYGVQD (reference sequence).

The rearrangement uses TRBV3-1 (or the pseudogene TRBV3-2) and TRBJ2-7; 11 nucleotides line up with TRBD1. The V gene's germline CDR1 is LGHDT and CDR2 YNNKEL (reference sequence). Trimming took 4 bases from V and 3 from J; bases not matched to a gene: 5. This CDR3 contains 15 residues. CDR3 loop: CASSPGTGGGYEQYF. Here the CDR3 DNA reads TGTGCCAGCAGCCCGGGGACAGGGGGTGGCTACGAGCAGTACTTC.

V usage is TRBV15 and J usage is TRBJ1-2; TRBD1 is a possible D gene (5 bases). CDR1 and CDR2 (germline): LNHNV, YYDKDF (reference sequence). This CDR3 comprises 15 residues. V was pared by 0 bases and J by 0 bases, with 8 bases between. The CDR3 DNA reads TGTGCCACCAGCAGAGAGGGGGGATCTAACTATGGCTACACCTTC. As protein: CATSREGGSNYGYTF.

The V call is TRBV19, the J call TRBJ2-7; 7 bases are a match to TRBD1. The CDR3 spans 14 residues. CDR1 is LNHDA, CDR2 SQIVND, per germline (reference sequence). V gave up 7 bases and J gave up 1 base; unmatched junction bases: 7. Here the CDR3 reads CASKTGFGSYEQYF. The CDR3 nucleotides are TGTGCCAGTAAGACAGGGTTCGGATCCTACGAGCAGTACTTC.

The chain links TRBV2 to TRBJ1-1, with D unresolved. This CDR3 has 15 residues. The ends were cut back, 7 bases at V and 1 base at J, with 16 bases in the middle. Germline V CDR1 and CDR2: SNHLY, FYNNEI. As DNA, the CDR3 is TGTGCCAGCACCTGGTGGGGAGTAGCGAACACTGAAGCTTTCTTT. The encoded protein is CASTWWGVANTEAFF.

This rearrangement joins TRBV28 to TRBJ2-3, with 7 nucleotides matching TRBD1. Germline CDR1 and CDR2: MDHEN and SYDVKM. Germline trimming cut 0 bases from V and 3 bases from J; bases unmatched to any gene: 9. The CDR3 totals 17 residues. CDR3 sequence reads: CASSLWGRGTETDTQYF. The CDR3 nucleotides are TGTGCCAGCAGTTTATGGGGAAGAGGGACAGAGACAGATACGCAGTATTTT. Full variable domain (missing parts from reference TRBV28 and TRBJ2-3): DVKVTQSSRYLVKRTGEKVFLECVQDMDHENMFWYRQDPGLGLRLIYFSYDVKMKEKGDIPEGYSVSREKKERFSLILESASTNQTSMYLCASSLWGRGTETDTQYFGPGTRLTVL.

The chain employs TRBV15 and TRBJ2-1, with 7 bases lining up with TRBD2. Trimming cost V 0 bases and J 6 bases; bases outside gene matches: 5. The CDR3 is 15 amino acids. Looked up from germline, CDR1 is LNHNV and CDR2 is YYDKDF (reference sequence). The CDR3 region is CATSRDLGTTNEQFF. In DNA form, the CDR3 reads TGTGCCACCAGCAGAGATCTCGGGACTACCAATGAGCAGTTCTTC.

J is TRBJ1-4 and V is TRBV5-1; D is undetermined. The CDR3 length is 14 residues. Germline loops: CDR1 SGHRS, CDR2 YFSETQ. The ends were cut back, 5 bases at V and 8 bases at J, with 16 bases in the middle. The CDR3 spells CASSSDGLREKLFF. In nucleotides, the CDR3 is TGCGCCAGCAGTTCGGACGGACTACGGGAAAAACTGTTTTTT. Complete variable domain (other parts from reference TRBV5-1 and TRBJ1-4): KAGVTQTPRYLIKTRGQQVTLSCSPISGHRSVSWYQQTPGQGLQFLFEYFSETQRNKGNFPGRFSGRQFSNSRSEMNVSTLELGDSALYLCASSSDGLREKLFFGSGTQLSVL.

This chain uses TRBV5-5 with TRBJ2-2; 7 positions agree with TRBD1. The CDR3 extends over 15 amino acids. V lost 2 bases to trimming and J lost 0 bases; unmatched junction nucleotides: 1. Germline V gene sequence: CDR1 SGHKS, CDR2 YYEKEE (reference sequence). The CDR3 region has the DNA TGTGCCAGCAGCTTCCAGGGGGCGAACACCGGGGAGCTGTTTTTT. It specifies CASSFQGANTGELFF.

The chain has TRBV27 and TRBJ2-5, with D perhaps TRBD2 (5 bases). The CDR3 totals 15 residues. Germline V CDR1 and CDR2: MNHEY, SMNVEV (reference sequence). V lost 2 bases to trimming and J lost 0 bases, with 10 bases between them. The CDR3 DNA sequence: TGTGCCAGCAGTTTAATCCCGGGGTACCAAGAGACCCAGTACTTC. Translated, it gives CASSLIPGYQETQYF.